This T cell receptor (beta chain) was retrieved from a study of T-cell memory formation after mild COVID-19. Study-level findings and limits: Day 37-peaking second-wave clones had unconfirmed SARS-CoV-2 specificity. Contracting clones from day 15 to 85 had balanced CD4/CD8; later expanders favoured CD4+.

Trimming left V 6 bases short and J 7 bases short, with 10 bases between. Germline V gene lookup returns CDR1 MGHDK and CDR2 SYGVNS. The CDR3 length is 11 residues. There are many counts of this clonotype. Its antigen is still unknown. From the 5' RACE reads, TCRdb called clonotypes with MiXCR, one entry per CDR3 protein. The sample contains about 150,000 distinct CDR3 sequences, around 15% of which appear only once. V and J are TRBV25-1 and TRBJ2-7; D is perhaps TRBD1 (6 bases). Sequenced sample: PBMCs or a T cell subset sorted from them (not recorded which). The TCR comes from an adult woman who had mild COVID-19 (a few samples of this study predate the infection). Cell type and time point are not known. The CDR3 sequence: CASREGQEQYF. The CDR3 bases are TGTGCCAGCAGAGAAGGACAGGAGCAGTACTTC.